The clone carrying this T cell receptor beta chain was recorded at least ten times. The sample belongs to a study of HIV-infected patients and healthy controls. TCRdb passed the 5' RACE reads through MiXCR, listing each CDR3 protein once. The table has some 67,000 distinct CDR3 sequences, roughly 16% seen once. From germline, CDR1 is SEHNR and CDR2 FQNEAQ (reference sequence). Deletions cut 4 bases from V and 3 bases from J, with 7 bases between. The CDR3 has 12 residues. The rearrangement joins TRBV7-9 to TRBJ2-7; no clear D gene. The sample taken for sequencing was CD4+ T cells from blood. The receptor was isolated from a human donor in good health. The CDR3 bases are TGTGCCAGCAGCTACGAGGTCTACGAGCAGTACTTC. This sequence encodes CASSYEVYEQYF.